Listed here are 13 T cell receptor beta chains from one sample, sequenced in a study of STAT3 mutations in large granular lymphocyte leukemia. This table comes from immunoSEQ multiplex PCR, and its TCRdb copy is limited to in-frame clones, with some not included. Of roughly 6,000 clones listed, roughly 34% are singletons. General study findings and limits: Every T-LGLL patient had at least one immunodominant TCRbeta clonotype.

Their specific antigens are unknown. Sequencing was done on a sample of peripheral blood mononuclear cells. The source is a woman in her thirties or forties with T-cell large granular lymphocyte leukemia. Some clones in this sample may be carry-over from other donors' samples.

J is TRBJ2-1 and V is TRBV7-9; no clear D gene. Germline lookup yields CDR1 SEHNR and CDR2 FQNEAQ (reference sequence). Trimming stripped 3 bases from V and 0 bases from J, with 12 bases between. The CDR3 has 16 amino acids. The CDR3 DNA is TGTGCCAGCAGCTTTACTATGTTTAGCTCCTACAATGAGCAGTTCTTC. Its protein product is CASSFTMFSSYNEQFF.

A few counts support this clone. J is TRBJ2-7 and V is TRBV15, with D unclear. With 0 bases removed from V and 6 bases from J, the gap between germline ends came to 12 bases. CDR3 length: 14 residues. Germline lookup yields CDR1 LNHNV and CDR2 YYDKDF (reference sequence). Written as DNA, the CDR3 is TGTGCCACCAGCAGAGACGCATTACCGAGCGAGCAGTACTTC. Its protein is CATSRDALPSEQYF.

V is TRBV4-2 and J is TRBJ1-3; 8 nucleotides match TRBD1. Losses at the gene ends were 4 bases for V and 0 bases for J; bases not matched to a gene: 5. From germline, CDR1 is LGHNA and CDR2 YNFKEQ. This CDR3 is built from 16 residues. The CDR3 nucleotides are TGTGCCAGCAGCCCTACAGGGGGATCCTCTGGAAACACCATATATTTT. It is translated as CASSPTGGSSGNTIYF.

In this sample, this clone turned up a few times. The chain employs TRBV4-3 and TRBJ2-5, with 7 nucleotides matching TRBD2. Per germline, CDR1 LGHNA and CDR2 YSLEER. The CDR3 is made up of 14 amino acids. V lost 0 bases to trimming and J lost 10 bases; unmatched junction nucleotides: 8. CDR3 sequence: CASSQDEGRADQYF. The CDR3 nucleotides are TGCGCCAGCAGCCAAGATGAGGGGAGGGCGGACCAGTACTTC.

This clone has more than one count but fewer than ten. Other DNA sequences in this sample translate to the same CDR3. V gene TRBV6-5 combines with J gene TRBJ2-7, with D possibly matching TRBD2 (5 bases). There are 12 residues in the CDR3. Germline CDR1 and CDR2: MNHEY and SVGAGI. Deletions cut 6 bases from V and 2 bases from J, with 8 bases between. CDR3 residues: CASSSGAYEQYF. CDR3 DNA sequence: TGTGCCAGCAGCTCCGGGGCCTACGAGCAGTACTTC.

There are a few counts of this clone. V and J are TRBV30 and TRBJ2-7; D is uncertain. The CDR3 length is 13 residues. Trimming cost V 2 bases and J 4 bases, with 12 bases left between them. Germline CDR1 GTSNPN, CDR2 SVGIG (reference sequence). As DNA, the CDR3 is TGTGCCTGGAGTCACACTCCCGGTTACGAGCAGTACTTC. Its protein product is CAWSHTPGYEQYF.

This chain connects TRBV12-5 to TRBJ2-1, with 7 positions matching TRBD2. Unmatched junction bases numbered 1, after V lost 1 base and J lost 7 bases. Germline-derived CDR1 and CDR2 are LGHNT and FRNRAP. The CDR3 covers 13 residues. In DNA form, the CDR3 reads TGTGCTAGTGGTTTGGCCGGGGGGAATGAGCAGTTCTTC. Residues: CASGLAGGNEQFF.

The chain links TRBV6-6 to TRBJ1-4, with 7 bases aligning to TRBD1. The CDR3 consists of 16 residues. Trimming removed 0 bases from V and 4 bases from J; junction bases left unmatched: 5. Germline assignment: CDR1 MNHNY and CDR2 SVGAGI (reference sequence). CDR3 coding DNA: TGTGCCAGCAGTTACTCAAAGGGACAGCTTAATGAAAAACTGTTTTTT. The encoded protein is CASSYSKGQLNEKLFF.

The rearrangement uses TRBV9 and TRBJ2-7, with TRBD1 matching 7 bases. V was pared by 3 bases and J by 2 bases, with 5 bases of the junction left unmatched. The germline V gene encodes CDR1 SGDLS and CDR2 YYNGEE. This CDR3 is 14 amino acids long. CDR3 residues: CASSARQGAYEQYF. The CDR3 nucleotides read TGTGCCAGCAGCGCGCGACAGGGAGCCTACGAGCAGTACTTC.

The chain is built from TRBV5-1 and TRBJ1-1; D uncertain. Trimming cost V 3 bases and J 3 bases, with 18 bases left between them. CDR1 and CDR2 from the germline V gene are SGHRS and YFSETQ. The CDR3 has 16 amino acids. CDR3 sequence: CASSYSRSHGYTEAFF. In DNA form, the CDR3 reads TGCGCCAGCAGCTACAGCAGGAGCCATGGGTACACTGAAGCTTTCTTT.

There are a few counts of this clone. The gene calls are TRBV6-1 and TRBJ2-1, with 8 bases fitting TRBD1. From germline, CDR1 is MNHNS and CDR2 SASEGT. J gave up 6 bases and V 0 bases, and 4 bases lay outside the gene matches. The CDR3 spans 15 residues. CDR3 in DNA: TGTGCCAGCAGTGAAGCGGGGCAGGGGGCCAATGAGCAGTTCTTC. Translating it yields CASSEAGQGANEQFF.

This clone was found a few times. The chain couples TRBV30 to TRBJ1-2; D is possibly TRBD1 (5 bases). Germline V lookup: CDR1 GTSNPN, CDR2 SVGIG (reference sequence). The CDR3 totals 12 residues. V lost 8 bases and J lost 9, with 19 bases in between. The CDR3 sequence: CARDRRGLSYTF. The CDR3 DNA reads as TGTGCCCGGGACCGCCGGGGGTTGAGCTACACCTTC.

The DNA of the CDR3 is TGTGCCAGCAGATCCGGGGCGATCTATGGCTACACCTTC. Translated: CASRSGAIYGYTF. The rearrangement uses TRBV6-1 and TRBJ1-2, with D possibly matching TRBD1 (5 bases). V was shortened by 6 bases and J by 4 bases, with 12 bases between the two germline ends. Per the germline V gene, CDR1 is MNHNS and CDR2 is SASEGT. This CDR3 has 13 amino acids.